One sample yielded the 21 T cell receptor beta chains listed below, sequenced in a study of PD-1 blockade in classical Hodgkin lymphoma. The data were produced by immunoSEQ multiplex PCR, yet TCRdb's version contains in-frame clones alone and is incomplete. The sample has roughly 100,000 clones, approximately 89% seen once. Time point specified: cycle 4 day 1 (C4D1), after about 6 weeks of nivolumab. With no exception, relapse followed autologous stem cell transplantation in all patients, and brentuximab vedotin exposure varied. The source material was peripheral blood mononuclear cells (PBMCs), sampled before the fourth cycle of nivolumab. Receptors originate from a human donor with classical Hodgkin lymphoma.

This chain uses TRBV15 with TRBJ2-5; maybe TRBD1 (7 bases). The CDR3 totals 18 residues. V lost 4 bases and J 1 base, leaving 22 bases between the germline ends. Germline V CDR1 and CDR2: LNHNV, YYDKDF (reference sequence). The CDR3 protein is CATSMDRRTGGPQETQYF. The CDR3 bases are TGTGCCACCAGCATGGACAGGAGAACCGGGGGCCCCCAAGAGACCCAGTACTTC.

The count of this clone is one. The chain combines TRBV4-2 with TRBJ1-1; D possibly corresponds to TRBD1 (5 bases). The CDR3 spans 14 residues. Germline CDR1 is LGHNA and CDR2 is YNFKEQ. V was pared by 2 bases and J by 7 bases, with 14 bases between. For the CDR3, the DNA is TGTGCCAGCAGCCAATCCGGGACGGAGAGTGAAGCTTTCTTT. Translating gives CASSQSGTESEAFF.

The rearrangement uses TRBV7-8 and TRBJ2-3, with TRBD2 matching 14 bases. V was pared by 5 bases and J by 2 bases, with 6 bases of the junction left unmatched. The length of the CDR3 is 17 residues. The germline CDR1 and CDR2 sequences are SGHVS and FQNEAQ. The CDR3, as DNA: TGTGCCAGCAGCACCAGACTAGCGGGAGGGCACACAGATACGCAGTATTTT. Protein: CASSTRLAGGHTDTQYF.

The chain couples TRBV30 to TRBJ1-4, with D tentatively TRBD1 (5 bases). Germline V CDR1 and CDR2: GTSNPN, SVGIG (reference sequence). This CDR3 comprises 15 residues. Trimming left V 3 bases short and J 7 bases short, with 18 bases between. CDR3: CAWSPKRGGSEKLFF. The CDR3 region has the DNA TGTGCCTGGAGCCCCAAGCGGGGGGGAAGTGAAAAACTGTTTTTT.

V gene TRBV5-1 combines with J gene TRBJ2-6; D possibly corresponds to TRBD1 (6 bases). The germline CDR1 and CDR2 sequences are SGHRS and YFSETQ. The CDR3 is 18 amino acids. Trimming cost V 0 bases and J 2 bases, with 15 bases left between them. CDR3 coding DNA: TGCGCCAGCAGCTTGGACAGGGAAGGCCGCACTGGGGCCAACGTCCTGACTTTC. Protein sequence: CASSLDREGRTGANVLTF. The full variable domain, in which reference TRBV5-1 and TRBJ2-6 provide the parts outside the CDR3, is KAGVTQTPRYLIKTRGQQVTLSCSPISGHRSVSWYQQTPGQGLQFLFEYFSETQRNKGNFPGRFSGRQFSNSRSEMNVSTLELGDSALYLCASSLDREGRTGANVLTFGAGSRLTVL.

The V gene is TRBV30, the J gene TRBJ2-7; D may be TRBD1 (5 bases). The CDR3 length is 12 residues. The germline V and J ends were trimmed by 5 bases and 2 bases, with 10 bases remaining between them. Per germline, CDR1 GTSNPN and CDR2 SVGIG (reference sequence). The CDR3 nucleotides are TGTGCCTGGGCGACAGTTCCCTACGAGCAGTACTTC. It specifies CAWATVPYEQYF.

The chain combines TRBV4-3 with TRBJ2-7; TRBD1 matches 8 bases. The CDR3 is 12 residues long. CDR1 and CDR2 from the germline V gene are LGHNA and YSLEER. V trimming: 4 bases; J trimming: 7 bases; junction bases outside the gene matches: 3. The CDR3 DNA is TGCGCCAGCAGCCCTACAGGGGGAGAGCAGTACTTC. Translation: CASSPTGGEQYF.

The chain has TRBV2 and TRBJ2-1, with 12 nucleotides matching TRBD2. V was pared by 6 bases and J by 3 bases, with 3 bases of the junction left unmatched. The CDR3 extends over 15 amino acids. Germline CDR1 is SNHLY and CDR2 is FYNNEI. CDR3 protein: CASRGLAGSYNEQFF. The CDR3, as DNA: TGTGCCAGCAGAGGACTAGCGGGAAGCTACAATGAGCAGTTCTTC. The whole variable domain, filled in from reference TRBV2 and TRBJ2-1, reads EPEVTQTPSHQVTQMGQEVILRCVPISNHLYFYWYRQILGQKVEFLVSFYNNEISEKSEIFDDQFSVERPDGSNFTLKIRSTKLEDSAMYFCASRGLAGSYNEQFFGPGTRLTVL.

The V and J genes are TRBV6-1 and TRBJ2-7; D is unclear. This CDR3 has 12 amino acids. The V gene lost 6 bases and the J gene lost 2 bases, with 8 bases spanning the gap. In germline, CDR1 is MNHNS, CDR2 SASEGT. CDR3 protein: CASSIAPYEQYF. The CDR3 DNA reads TGTGCCAGCAGCATCGCCCCCTACGAGCAGTACTTC.

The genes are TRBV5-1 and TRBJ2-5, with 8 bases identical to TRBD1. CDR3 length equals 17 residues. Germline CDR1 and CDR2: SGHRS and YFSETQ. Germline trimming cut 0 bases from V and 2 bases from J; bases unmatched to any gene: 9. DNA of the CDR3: TGCGCCAGCAGCTTGGGGGCAGGGGGCGCGGGGCAAGAGACCCAGTACTTC. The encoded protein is CASSLGAGGAGQETQYF.

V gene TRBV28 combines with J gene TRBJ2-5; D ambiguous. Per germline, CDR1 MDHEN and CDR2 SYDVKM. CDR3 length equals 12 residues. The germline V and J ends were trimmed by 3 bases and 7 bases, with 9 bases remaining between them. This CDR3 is CASSFKGGTQYF. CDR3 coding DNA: TGTGCCAGCAGTTTCAAGGGTGGGACCCAGTACTTC.

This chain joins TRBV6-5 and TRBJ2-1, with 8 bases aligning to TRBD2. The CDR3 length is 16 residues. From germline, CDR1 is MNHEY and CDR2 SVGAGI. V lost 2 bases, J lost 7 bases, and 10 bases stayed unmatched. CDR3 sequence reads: CASSYMAGGLRNEQFF. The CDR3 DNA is TGTGCCAGCAGTTACATGGCGGGAGGACTTCGGAATGAGCAGTTCTTC.

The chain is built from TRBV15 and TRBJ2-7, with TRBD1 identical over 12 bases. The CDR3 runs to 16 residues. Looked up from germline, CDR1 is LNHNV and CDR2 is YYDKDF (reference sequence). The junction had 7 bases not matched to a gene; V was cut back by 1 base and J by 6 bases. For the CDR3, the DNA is TGTGCCACCAGCAGAGCCCGCGAGGGACAGGGGGCCGAGCAGTACTTC. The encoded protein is CATSRAREGQGAEQYF.

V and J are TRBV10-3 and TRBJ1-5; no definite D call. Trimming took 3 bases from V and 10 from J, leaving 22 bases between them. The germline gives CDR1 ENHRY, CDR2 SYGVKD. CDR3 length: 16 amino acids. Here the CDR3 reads CAISDPDGPVGSPQHF. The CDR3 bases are TGTGCCATCAGTGACCCGGACGGACCCGTGGGCAGCCCCCAGCATTTT.

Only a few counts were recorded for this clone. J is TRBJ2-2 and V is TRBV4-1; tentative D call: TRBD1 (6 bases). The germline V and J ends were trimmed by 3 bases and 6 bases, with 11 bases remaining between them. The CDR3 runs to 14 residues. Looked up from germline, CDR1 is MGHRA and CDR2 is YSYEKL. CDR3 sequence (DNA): TGCGCCAGCAGCCACAACAGGGAAGCCGGGGAGCTGTTTTTT. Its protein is CASSHNREAGELFF.

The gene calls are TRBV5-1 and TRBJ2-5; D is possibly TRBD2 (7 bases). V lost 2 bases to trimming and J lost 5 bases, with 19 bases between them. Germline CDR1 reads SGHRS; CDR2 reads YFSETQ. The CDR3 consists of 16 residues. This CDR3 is CASSLQPQGSGETQYF. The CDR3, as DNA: TGCGCCAGCAGCTTACAGCCACAGGGTAGCGGGGAGACCCAGTACTTC.

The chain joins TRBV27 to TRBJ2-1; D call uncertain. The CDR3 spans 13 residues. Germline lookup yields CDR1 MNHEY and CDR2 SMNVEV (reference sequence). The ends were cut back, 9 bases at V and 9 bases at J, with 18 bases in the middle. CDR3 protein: CASTYHSRGEQFF. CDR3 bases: TGTGCCAGTACATACCATTCGAGAGGTGAGCAGTTCTTC.

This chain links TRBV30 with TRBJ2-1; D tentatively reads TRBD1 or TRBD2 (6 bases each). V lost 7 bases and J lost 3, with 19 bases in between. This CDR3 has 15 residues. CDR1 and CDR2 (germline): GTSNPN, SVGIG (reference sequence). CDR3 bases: TGTGCCTTGAACTCAGGGGACTTGATCTACAATGAGCAGTTCTTC. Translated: CALNSGDLIYNEQFF.

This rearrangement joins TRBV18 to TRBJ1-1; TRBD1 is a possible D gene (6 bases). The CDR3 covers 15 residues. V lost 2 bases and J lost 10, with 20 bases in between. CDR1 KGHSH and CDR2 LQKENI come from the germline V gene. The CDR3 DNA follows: TGTGCCAGCTCACCAAAGGACGGAGGGGGTTTGAGAGCTTTCTTT. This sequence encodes CASSPKDGGGLRAFF.

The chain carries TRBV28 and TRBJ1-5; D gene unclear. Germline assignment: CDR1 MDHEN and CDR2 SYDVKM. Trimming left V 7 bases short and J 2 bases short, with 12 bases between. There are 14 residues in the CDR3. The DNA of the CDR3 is TGTGCCAGCACCAAATCGGGAGGCAATCAGCCCCAGCATTTT. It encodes CASTKSGGNQPQHF.

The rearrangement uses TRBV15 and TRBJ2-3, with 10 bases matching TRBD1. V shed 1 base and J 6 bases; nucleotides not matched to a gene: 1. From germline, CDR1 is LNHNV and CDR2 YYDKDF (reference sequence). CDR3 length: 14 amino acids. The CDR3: CATSRGGQGDTQYF. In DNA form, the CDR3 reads TGTGCCACCAGCAGAGGGGGACAGGGGGATACGCAGTATTTT. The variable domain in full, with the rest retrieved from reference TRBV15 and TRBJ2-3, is DAMVIQNPRYQVTQFGKPVTLSCSQTLNHNVMYWYQQKSSQAPKLLFHYYDKDFNNEADTPDNFQSRRPNTSFCFLDIRSPGLGDTAMYLCATSRGGQGDTQYFGPGTRLTVL.